The 9 T cell receptor beta chains listed next were all sequenced from one sample in a study of blood T cell repertoires in COVID-19. Sequencing used immunoSEQ multiplex PCR; TCRdb keeps in-frame clones, though not all of them. The sample shows about 70,000 clones, about 70% of them seen only once. Source material: peripheral blood. These receptors all stem from a woman of 80 years or more with active or convalescent COVID-19.

The J gene is TRBJ2-7, the V gene TRBV11-2; D ambiguous. The germline V and J ends were trimmed by 0 bases and 3 bases, with 12 bases remaining between them. CDR3 length: 15 amino acids. Looked up from germline, CDR1 is SGHAT and CDR2 is FQNNGV. The CDR3 DNA reads TGTGCCAGCAGCTTAGAGGCGGTCAGTGGCTACGAGCAGTACTTC. Amino acids: CASSLEAVSGYEQYF.

The CDR3, as DNA: TGCAGCGTGCAAGGGACAGTCCTTGGTGAAAAACTGTTTTTT. This encodes CSVQGTVLGEKLFF. The gene calls are TRBV29-1 and TRBJ1-4; 7 bases match TRBD1. This CDR3 is 14 amino acids long. J was trimmed by 7 bases and V by 6 bases; bases with no gene match: 11. Germline V gene sequence: CDR1 SQVTM, CDR2 ANQGSEA.

The V and J genes are TRBV6-5 and TRBJ1-1; 9 bases are shared with TRBD1. The CDR3 runs 16 residues. V shed 4 bases, J shed 5 bases, and the junction held 11 bases outside the gene matches. Germline CDR1 MNHEY, CDR2 SVGAGI. Here the CDR3 reads CASSLTGGYLGTEAFF. The CDR3 nucleotides are TGTGCCAGCAGTTTAACAGGGGGCTATTTGGGAACTGAAGCTTTCTTT.

The gene calls are TRBV7-2 and TRBJ1-5; TRBD1 matches at 7 bases. CDR1 is SGHTA and CDR2 is FQGNSA in the germline V gene. The trim removed 5 bases at V and 5 bases at J, leaving 6 bases unmatched. The CDR3 extends over 14 amino acids. CDR3 protein: CASSHGDSYQPQHF. CDR3 nucleotide sequence: TGTGCCAGCAGCCACGGGGACAGCTATCAGCCCCAGCATTTT.

Only a few counts were recorded for this clone. V usage is TRBV27 and J usage is TRBJ1-2; D perhaps matches TRBD1 (5 bases). Trimming took off 3 bases at V and 2 bases at J, with 13 bases between the two ends. From germline, CDR1 is MNHEY and CDR2 SMNVEV (reference sequence). CDR3 length: 15 residues. Here the CDR3 reads CASSFLAGQNYGYTF. CDR3 in DNA: TGTGCCAGCAGTTTTCTTGCAGGGCAGAACTATGGCTACACCTTC.

The V call is TRBV6-5, the J call TRBJ1-2, with D maybe TRBD1 (6 bases). Trimming took off 7 bases at V and 14 bases at J, with 14 bases between the two ends. The CDR3 contains 10 residues. Germline values: CDR1 MNHEY, CDR2 SVGAGI. The CDR3 loop is CASTGQFWTF. The CDR3 DNA reads as TGTGCCAGCACCGGACAGTTCTGGACCTTC.

This chain connects TRBV7-8 to TRBJ2-4; 9 nucleotides line up with TRBD1. The trim removed 1 base at V and 7 bases at J, leaving 5 bases unmatched. The germline V gene encodes CDR1 SGHVS and CDR2 FQNEAQ. The CDR3 contains 15 residues. The CDR3 DNA reads TGTGCCAGCAGCTTAGATTCGGGGACAGGGAACATTCAGTACTTC. The encoded protein is CASSLDSGTGNIQYF.

V gene TRBV3-1 (or the pseudogene TRBV3-2) combines with J gene TRBJ2-7; 9 bases are a match to TRBD1. Germline CDR1 is LGHDT and CDR2 is YNNKEL (reference sequence). The CDR3 is made up of 14 amino acids. V shed 4 bases and J 4 bases; nucleotides not matched to a gene: 5. CDR3 nucleotides: TGTGCCAGCAGCCCTCGGGACAGGGAGTACGAGCAGTACTTC. Translated: CASSPRDREYEQYF.

This clone turned up a few times. The V call is TRBV5-4, the J call TRBJ2-7, with a possible D match to TRBD2 (5 bases). The germline V gene encodes CDR1 SGHNT and CDR2 YYREEE (reference sequence). Trimming removed 4 bases from V and 3 bases from J, with 17 bases in between. The CDR3 contains 15 residues. In DNA, the CDR3 is TGTGCCAGCAGCCCGTCCACTAGTCTGGTCTACGAGCAGTACTTC. Encoded protein: CASSPSTSLVYEQYF.